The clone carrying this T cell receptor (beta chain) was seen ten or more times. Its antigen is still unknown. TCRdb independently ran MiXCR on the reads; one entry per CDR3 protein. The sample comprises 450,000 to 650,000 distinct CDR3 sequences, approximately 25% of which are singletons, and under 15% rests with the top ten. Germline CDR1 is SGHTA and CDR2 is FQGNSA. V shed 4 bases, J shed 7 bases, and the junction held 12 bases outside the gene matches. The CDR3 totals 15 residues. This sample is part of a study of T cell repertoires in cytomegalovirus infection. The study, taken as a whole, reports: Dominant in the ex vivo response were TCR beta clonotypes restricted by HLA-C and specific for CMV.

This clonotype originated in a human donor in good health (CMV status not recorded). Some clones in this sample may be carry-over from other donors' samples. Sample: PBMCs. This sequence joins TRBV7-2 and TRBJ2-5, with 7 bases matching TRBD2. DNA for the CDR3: TGTGCCAGCAGCTGGGGCGGGAGCACCACGGGGACCCAGTACTTC. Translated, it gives CASSWGGSTTGTQYF.